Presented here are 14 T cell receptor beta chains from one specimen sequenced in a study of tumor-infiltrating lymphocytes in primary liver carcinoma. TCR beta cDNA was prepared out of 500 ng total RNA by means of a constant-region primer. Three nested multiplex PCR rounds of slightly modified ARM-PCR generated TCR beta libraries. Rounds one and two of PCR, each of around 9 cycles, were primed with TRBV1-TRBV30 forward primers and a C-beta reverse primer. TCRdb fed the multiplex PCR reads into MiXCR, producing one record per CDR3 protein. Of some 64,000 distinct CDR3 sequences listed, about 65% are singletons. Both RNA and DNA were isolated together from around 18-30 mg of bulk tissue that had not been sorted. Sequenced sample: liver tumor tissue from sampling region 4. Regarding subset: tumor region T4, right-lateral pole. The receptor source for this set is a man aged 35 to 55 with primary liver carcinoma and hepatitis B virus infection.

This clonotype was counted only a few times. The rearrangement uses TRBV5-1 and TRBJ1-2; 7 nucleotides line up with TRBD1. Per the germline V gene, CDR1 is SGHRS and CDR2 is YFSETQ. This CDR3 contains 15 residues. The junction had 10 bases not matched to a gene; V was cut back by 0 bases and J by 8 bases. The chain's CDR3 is CASSLDPGRGAGYTF. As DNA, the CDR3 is TGCGCCAGCAGCTTGGACCCAGGCAGGGGGGCCGGCTACACCTTC.

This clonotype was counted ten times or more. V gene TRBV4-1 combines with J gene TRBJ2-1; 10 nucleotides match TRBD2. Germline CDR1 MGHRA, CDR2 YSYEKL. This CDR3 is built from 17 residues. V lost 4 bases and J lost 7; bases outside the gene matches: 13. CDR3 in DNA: TGCGCCAGCAGCCCGACATCCCCGGGACTAGCGACAAATGAGCAGTTCTTC. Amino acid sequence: CASSPTSPGLATNEQFF.

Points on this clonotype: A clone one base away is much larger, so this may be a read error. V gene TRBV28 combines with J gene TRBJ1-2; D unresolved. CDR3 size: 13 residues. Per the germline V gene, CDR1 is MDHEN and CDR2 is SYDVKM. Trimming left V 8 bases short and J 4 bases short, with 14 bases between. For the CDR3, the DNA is TGTGCCAGCGGTCCACGCCCCATCTATGGCTACACCTTC. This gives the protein CASGPRPIYGYTF.

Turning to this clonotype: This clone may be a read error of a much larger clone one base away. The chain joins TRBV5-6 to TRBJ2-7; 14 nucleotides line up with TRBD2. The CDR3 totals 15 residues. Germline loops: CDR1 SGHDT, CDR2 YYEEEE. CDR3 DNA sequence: TGTGTCAGCAGCTTGGGACTAGCGGGAGACTACGAGCAGTACTTC. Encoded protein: CVSSLGLAGDYEQYF.

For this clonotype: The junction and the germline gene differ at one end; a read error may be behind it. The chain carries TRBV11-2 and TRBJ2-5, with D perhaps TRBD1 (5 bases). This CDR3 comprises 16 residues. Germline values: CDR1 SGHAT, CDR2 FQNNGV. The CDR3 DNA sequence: TGTGCTAGCAGCTTAGGGGCTTTAGAAGGACCAGAGACCCAGTACTTC. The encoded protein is CASSLGALEGPETQYF.

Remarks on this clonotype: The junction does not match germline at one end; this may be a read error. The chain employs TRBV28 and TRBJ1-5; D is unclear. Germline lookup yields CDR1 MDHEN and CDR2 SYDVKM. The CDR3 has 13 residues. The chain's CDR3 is CASSSFSNQHQHF. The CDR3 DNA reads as TGTGCCAGCAGTTCTTTCAGCAATCAGCACCAGCATTTT. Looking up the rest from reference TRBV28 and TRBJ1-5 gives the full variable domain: DVKVTQSSRYLVKRTGEKVFLECVQDMDHENMFWYRQDPGLGLRLIYFSYDVKMKEKGDIPEGYSVSREKKERFSLILESASTNQTSMYLCASSSFSNQHQHFGDGTRLSIL.

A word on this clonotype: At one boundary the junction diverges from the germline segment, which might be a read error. The CDR3 DNA reads as TGTGCCAGCAACCAAGAGGTAGTGGGGGCCTCCTACAATGAGCAGTTCTTC. Protein: CASNQEVVGASYNEQFF. The genes are TRBV4-2 and TRBJ2-1; weak D call: TRBD1 (6 bases). This CDR3 has 17 amino acids. CDR1 is LGHNA, CDR2 YNFKEQ, per germline.

CDR3 region: CASSSTSGIPNEQFF. For the CDR3, the DNA is TGTGCCAGCAGCTCGACTAGCGGGATACCCAATGAGCAGTTCTTC. The chain has TRBV7-3 and TRBJ2-1; 11 bases are shared with TRBD2. This CDR3 spans 15 amino acids. Trimming cost V 4 bases and J 6 bases; bases outside gene matches: 5. CDR1 and CDR2 (germline): SGHTA, FQGTGA.

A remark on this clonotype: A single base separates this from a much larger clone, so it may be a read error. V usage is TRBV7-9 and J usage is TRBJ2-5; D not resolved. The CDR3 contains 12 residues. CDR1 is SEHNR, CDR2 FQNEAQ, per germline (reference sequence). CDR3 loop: CVSSQEGETQYF. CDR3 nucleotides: TGTGTCAGCAGCCAGGAAGGGGAGACCCAGTACTTC. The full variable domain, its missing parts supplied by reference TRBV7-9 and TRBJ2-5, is DTGVSQNPRHKITKRGQNVTFRCDPISEHNRLYWYRQTLGQGPEFLTYFQNEAQLEKSRLLSDRFSAERPKGSFSTLEIQRTEQGDSAMYLCVSSQEGETQYFGPGTRLLVL.

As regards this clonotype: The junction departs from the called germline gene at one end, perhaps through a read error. The DNA for the CDR3 is TGTGCCTGCAAGGGGGGTACTAGCGGGGATACCTACGAGCATTACTTC. This codes for CACKGGTSGDTYEHYF. The V and J genes are TRBV6-5 and TRBJ2-7; 10 bases agree with TRBD2. Germline V gene lookup returns CDR1 MNHEY and CDR2 SVGAGI. This CDR3 region has 16 residues.

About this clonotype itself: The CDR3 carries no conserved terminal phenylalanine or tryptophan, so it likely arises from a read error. The CDR3 region has the DNA TGTGCCAGCAGTGCCCTAGCTGGGAACTACGAGCAGTACTTA. Encoded protein: CASSALAGNYEQYL. The V gene is TRBV28, the J gene TRBJ2-7; D might be TRBD2 (5 bases). The CDR3 has 14 residues. V was pared by 5 bases and J by 3 bases, with 14 bases between. The germline CDR1 and CDR2 sequences are MDHEN and SYDVKM.

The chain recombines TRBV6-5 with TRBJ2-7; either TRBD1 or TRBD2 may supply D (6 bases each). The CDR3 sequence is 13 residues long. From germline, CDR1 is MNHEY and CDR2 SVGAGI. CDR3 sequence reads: CGAHSGGAHEQYF. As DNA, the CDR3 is TGTGGCGCCCACTCCGGGGGCGCGCACGAGCAGTACTTC.

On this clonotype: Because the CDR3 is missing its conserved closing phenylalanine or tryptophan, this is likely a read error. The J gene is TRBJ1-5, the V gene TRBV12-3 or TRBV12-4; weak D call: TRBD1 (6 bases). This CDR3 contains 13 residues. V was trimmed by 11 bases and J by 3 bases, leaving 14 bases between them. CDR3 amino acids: CADRDRNNQPQHS. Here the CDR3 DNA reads TGTGCCGACAGAGACAGGAACAATCAGCCCCAGCATTCT.

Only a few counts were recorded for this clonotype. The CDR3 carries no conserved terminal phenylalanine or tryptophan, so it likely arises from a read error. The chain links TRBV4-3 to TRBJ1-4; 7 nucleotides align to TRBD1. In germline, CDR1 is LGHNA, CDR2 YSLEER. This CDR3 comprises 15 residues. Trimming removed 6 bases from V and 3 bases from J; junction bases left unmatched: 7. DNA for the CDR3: TGCGCCAGCAGTCGGTCGGACAGGTCTAATGAAAAACTGTTTCTT. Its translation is CASSRSDRSNEKLFL.